This T cell receptor beta chain appears in the sequencing data of a study of shared clonotypes between healthy human individuals. At the level of the study: Three plates each covered CD4 naive and memory; CD8 naive two, CD8 memory one. General observations from the study: Naive subsets, compared against memory subsets, generally had larger estimated richness values.

Notes on this clone: What it binds is not known.

The ends were cut back, 5 bases at V and 4 bases at J, with 14 bases in the middle. CDR3 length equals 14 residues. Germline V gene data show CDR1 as ENHRY and CDR2 as SYGVKD. The CD4+ fraction was divided into a CD45RA+ naive subset and a CD45RA-negative memory subset. The run depth of the assay was deep. Libraries were prepared by immunoSEQ multiplex PCR; TCRdb keeps only in-frame clonotypes and omits some of them. The sample carries about 1.5 million clones, about 98% recorded once. This sequence was found in a man between 25 and 39 years old in good health. The source material was naive CD4+ T cells sorted from blood. Subset given: CD45RA+ positively selected. The rearrangement links TRBV10-3 to TRBJ1-1; D may be TRBD1 (5 bases). As DNA, the CDR3 is TGTGCCATCAGTAGCGCGGGGCAGGGCACTGAAGCTTTCTTT. Translating gives CAISSAGQGTEAFF.